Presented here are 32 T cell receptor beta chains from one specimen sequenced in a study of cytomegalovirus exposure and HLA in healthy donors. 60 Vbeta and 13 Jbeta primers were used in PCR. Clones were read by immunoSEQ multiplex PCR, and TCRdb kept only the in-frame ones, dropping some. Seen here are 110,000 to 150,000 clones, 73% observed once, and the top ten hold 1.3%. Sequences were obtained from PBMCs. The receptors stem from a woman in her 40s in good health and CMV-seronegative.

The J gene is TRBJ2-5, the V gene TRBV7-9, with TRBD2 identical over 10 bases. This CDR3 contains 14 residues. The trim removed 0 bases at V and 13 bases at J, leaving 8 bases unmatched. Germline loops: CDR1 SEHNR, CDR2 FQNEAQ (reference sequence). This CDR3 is CASSLASGGSAPYF. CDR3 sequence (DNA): TGTGCCAGCAGCTTAGCTAGCGGGGGGTCGGCTCCGTACTTC.

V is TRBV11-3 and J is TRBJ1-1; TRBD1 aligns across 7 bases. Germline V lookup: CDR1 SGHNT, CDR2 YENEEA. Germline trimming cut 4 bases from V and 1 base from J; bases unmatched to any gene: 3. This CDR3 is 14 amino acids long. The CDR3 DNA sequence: TGTGCCAGCAGCTCCCAGGGGGGGAACACTGAAGCTTTCTTT. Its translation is CASSSQGGNTEAFF.

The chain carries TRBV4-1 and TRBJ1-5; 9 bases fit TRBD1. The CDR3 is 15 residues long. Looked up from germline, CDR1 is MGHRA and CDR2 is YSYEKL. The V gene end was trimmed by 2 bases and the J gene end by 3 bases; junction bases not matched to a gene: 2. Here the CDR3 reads CASSQRDRDNQPQHF. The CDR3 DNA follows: TGCGCCAGCAGCCAACGGGACAGGGACAATCAGCCCCAGCATTTT.

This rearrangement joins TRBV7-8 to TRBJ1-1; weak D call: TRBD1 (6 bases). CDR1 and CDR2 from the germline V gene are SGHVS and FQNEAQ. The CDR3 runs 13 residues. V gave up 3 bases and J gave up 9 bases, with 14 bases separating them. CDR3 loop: CASSFVGDNKAFF. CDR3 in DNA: TGTGCCAGCAGCTTTGTTGGGGACAACAAAGCTTTCTTT.

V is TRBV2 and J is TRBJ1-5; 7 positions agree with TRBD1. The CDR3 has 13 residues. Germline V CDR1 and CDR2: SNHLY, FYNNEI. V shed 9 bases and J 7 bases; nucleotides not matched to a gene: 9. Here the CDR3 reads CASTRQGPQPQHF. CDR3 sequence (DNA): TGTGCCAGTACTCGACAGGGCCCCCAGCCCCAGCATTTT. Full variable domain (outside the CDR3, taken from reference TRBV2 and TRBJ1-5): EPEVTQTPSHQVTQMGQEVILRCVPISNHLYFYWYRQILGQKVEFLVSFYNNEISEKSEIFDDQFSVERPDGSNFTLKIRSTKLEDSAMYFCASTRQGPQPQHFGDGTRLSIL.

The CDR3 sequence: CASKGENSPLHF. CDR3 nucleotides: TGCGCCAGCAAGGGAGAGAATTCACCCCTCCACTTT. The rearrangement links TRBV5-1 to TRBJ1-6; no definite D call. Germline CDR1 reads SGHRS; CDR2 reads YFSETQ. This CDR3 region has 12 residues. V lost 6 bases to trimming and J lost 7 bases, with 8 bases between them.

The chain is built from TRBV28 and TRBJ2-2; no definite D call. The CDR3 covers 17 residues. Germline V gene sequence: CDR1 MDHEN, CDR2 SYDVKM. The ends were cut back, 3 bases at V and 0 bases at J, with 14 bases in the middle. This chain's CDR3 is CASSFSDILANTGELFF. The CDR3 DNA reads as TGTGCCAGCAGTTTTTCTGACATACTCGCGAACACCGGGGAGCTGTTTTTT.

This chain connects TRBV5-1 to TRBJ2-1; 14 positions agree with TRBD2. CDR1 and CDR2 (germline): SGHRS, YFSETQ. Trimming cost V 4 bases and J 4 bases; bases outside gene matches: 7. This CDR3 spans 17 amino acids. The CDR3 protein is CASSPGLAGGEYNEQFF. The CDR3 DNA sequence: TGCGCCAGCAGCCCCGGACTAGCGGGGGGAGAGTACAATGAGCAGTTCTTC.

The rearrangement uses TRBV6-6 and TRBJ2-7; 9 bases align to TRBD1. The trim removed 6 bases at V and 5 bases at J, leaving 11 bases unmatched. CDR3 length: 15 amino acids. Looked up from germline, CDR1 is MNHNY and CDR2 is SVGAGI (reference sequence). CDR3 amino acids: CASRAPGQGNNEQYF. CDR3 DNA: TGTGCCAGCAGGGCCCCGGGACAGGGCAACAACGAGCAGTACTTC.

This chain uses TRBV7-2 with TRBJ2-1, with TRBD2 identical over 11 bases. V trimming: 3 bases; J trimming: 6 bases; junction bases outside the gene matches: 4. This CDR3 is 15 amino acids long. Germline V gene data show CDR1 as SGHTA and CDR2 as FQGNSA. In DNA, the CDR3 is TGTGCCAGCAGCTTTAGCGGGGGGGCCTTCAATGAGCAGTTCTTC. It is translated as CASSFSGGAFNEQFF.

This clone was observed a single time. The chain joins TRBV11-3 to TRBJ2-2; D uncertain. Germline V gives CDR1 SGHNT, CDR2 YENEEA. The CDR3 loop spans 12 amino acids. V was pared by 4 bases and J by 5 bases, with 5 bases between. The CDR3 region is CASSSLTGELFF. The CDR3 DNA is TGTGCCAGCAGCTCTTTAACCGGGGAGCTGTTTTTT.

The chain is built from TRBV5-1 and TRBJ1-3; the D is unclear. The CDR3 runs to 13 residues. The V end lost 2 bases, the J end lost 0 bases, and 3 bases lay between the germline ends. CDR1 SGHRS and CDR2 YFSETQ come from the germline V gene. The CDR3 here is CASSFYSGNTIYF. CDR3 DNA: TGCGCCAGCAGCTTCTACTCTGGAAACACCATATATTTT.

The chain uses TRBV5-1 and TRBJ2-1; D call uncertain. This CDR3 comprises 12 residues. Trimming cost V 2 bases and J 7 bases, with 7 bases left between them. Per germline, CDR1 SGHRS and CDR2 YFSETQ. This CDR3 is CASSLYPNEQFF. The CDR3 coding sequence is TGCGCCAGCAGCTTATATCCGAATGAGCAGTTCTTC.

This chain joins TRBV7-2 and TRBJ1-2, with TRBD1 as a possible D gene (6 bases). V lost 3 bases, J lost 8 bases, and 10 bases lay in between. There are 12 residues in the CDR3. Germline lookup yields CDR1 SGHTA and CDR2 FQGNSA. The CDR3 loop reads CASSFSRGGYTF. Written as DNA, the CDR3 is TGTGCCAGCAGCTTTTCGAGGGGGGGCTACACCTTC.

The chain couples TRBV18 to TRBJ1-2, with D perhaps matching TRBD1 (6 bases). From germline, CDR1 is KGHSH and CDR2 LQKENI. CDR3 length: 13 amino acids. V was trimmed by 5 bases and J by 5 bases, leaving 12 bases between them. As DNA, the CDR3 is TGTGCCAGCTCAGCCGATGGACAGTATGGCTACACCTTC. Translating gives CASSADGQYGYTF.

The CDR3: CASSDRVFNYGYTF. CDR3 coding DNA: TGTGCCAGTAGTGACAGGGTTTTTAACTATGGCTACACCTTC. This chain links TRBV19 with TRBJ1-2; 7 bases fit TRBD1. Germline CDR1 reads LNHDA; CDR2 reads SQIVND (reference sequence). J lost 1 base, V lost 5 bases, and 4 bases had no gene match. The CDR3 length is 14 residues.

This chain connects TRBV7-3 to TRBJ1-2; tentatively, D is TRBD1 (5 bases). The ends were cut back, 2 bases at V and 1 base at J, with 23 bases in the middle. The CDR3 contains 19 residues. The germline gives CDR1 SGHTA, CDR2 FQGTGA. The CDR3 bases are TGTGCCAGCAGCTTATACCCTACTTCAGGGAAGGGCGATAACTATGGCTACACCTTC. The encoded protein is CASSLYPTSGKGDNYGYTF.

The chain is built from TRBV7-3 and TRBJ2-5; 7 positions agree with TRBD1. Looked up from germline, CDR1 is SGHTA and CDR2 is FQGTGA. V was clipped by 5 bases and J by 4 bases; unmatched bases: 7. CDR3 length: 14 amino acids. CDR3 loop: CASSRGQPGETQYF. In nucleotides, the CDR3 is TGTGCCAGCAGCAGGGGACAGCCGGGAGAGACCCAGTACTTC. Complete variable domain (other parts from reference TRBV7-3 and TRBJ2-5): GAGVSQTPSNKVTEKGKYVELRCDPISGHTALYWYRQSLGQGPEFLIYFQGTGAADDSGLPNDRFFAVRPEGSVSTLKIQRTERGDSAVYLCASSRGQPGETQYFGPGTRLLVL.

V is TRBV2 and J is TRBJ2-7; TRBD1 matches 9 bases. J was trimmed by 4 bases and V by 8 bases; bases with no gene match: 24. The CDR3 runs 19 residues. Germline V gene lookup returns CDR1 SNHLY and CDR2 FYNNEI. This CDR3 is CASAPSSSHRDRVTYEQYV. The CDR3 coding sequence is TGTGCCAGCGCCCCGTCCTCGAGTCACCGGGACAGGGTGACTTACGAGCAGTACGTC.

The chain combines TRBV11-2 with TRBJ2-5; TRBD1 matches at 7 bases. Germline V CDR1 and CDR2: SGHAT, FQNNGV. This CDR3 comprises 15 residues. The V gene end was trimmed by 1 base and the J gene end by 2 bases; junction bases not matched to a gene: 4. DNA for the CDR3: TGTGCCAGCAGCTTAGGAGGCAGGGGGCAAGAGACCCAGTACTTC. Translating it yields CASSLGGRGQETQYF. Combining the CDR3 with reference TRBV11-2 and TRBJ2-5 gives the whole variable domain EAGVAQSPRYKIIEKRQSVAFWCNPISGHATLYWYQQILGQGPKLLIQFQNNGVVDDSQLPKDRFSAERLKGVDSTLKIQPAKLEDSAVYLCASSLGGRGQETQYFGPGTRLLVL.

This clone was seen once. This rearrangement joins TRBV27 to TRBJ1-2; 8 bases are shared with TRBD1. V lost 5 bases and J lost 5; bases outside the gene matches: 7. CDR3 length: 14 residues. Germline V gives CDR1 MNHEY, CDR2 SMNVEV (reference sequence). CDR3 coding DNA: TGTGCCAGCAGTGAAGGGACAGGAGTTTATGGCTACACCTTC. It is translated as CASSEGTGVYGYTF.

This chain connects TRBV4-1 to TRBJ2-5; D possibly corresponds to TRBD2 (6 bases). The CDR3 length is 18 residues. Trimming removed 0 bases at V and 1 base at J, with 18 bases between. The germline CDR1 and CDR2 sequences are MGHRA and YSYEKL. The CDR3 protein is CASSQEGSSGHFQETQYF. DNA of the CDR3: TGCGCCAGCAGCCAAGAGGGTTCGAGCGGGCATTTCCAAGAGACCCAGTACTTC.

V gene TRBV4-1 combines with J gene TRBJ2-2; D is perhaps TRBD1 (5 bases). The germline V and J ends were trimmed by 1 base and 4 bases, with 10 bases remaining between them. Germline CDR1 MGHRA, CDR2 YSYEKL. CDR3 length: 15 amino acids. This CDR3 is CASSQGHRSTGELFF. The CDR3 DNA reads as TGCGCCAGCAGCCAAGGACACAGGAGCACCGGGGAGCTGTTTTTT.

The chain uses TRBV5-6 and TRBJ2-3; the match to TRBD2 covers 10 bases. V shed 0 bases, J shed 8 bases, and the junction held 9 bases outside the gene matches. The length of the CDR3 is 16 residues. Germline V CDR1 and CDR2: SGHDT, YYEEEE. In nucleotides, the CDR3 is TGTGCCAGCAGCTTGGTTTTAGCGGGGGGTGGAGGTACGCAGTATTTT. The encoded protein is CASSLVLAGGGGTQYF.

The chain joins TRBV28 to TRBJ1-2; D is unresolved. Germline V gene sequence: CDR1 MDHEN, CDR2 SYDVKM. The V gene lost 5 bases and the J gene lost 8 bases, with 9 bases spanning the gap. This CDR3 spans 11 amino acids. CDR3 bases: TGTGCCAGCAGTCTTAGGAGGGGCTACACCTTC. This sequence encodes CASSLRRGYTF.

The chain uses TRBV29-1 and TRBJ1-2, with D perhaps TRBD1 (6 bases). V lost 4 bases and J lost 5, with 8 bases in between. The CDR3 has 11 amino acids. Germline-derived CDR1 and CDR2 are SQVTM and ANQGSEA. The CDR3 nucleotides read TGCAGCGTTGGGGACATTTATGGCTACACCTTC. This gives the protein CSVGDIYGYTF.

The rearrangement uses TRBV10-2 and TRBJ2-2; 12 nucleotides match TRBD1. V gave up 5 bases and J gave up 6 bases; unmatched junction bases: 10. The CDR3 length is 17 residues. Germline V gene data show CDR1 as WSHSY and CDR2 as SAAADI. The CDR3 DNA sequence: TGCGCCAGCAGTTTGGGGGCTGGGACAGGGGGCTCCGGGGAGCTGTTTTTT. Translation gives CASSLGAGTGGSGELFF.

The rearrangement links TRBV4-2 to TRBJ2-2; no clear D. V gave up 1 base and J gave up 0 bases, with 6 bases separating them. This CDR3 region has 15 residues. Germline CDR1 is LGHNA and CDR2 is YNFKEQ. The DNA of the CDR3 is TGTGCCAGCAGCCAAGGCACAGCGAACACCGGGGAGCTGTTTTTT. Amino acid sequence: CASSQGTANTGELFF.

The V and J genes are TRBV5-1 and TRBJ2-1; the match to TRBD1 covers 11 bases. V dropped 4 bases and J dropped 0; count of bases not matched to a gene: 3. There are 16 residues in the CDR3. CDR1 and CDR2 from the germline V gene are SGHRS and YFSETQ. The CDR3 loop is CASSAGTGGSYNEQFF. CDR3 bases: TGCGCCAGCAGCGCGGGGACAGGGGGCTCCTACAATGAGCAGTTCTTC.

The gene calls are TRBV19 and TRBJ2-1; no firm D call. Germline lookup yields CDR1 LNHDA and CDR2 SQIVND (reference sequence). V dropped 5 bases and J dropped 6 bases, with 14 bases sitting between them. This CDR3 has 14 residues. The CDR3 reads CASSDGGFANEQFF. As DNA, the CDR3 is TGTGCCAGTAGTGACGGCGGCTTTGCCAATGAGCAGTTCTTC.

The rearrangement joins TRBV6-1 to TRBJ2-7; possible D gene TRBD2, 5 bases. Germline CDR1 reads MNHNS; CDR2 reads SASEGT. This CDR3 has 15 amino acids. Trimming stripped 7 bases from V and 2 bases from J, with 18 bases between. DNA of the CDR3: TGTGCCAGCACCCCTGGGAGAGCGGAAGCCTACGAGCAGTACTTC. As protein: CASTPGRAEAYEQYF.

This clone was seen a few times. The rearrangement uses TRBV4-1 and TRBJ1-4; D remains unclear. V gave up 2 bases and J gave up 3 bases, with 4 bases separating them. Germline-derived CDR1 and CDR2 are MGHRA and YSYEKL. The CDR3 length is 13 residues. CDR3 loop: CASSQTANEKLFF. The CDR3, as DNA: TGCGCCAGCAGCCAAACGGCTAATGAAAAACTGTTTTTT.